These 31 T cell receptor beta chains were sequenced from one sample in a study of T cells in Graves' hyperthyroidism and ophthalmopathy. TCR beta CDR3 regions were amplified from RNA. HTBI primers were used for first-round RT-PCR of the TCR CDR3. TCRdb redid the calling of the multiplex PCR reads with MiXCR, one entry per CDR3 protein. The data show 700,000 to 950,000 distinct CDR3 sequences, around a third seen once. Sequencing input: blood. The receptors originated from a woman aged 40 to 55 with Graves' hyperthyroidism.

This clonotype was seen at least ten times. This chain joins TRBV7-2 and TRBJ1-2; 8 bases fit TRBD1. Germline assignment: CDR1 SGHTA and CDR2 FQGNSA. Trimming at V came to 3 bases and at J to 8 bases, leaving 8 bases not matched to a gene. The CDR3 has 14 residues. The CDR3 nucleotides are TGTGCCAGCAGCTTGGACAGGGCGAGCCTGGGCTACACCTTC. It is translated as CASSLDRASLGYTF.

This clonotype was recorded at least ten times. CDR3: CASSLAGFMNTEAFF. For the CDR3, the DNA is TGTGCCAGCAGCTTGGCGGGGTTCATGAACACTGAAGCTTTCTTT. The chain joins TRBV7-2 to TRBJ1-1; D remains unclear. Trimming took off 3 bases at V and 0 bases at J, with 11 bases between the two ends. The CDR3 is made up of 15 amino acids. The germline gives CDR1 SGHTA, CDR2 FQGNSA.

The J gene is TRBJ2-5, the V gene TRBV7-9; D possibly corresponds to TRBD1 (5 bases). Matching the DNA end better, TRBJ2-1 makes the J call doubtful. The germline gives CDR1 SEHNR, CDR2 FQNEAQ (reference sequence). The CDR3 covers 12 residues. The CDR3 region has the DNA TGTGCCAGCAACCTCAGGGTTGGAGAGCAGTTCTTC. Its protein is CASNLRVGEQFF.

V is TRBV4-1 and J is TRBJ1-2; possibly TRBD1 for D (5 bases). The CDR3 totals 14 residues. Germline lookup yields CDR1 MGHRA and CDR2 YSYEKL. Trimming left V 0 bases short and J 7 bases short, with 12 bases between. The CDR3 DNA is TGCGCCAGCAGCCAAGAGCGAGGGGAGGGTGGCTACACCTTC. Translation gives CASSQERGEGGYTF.

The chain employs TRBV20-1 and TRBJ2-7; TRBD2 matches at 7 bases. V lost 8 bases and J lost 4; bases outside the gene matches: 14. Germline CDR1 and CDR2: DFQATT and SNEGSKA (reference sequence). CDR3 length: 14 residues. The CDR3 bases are TGCAGTCCGGGCGGGTCGGGAGGAGTTTACGAGCAGTACTTC. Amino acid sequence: CSPGGSGGVYEQYF.

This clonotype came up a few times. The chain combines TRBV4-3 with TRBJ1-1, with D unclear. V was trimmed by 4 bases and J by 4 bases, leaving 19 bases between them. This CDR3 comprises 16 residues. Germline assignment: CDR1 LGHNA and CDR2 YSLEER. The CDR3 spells CASSPRRVGKGTEAFF. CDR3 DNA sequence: TGCGCCAGCAGCCCGAGGAGGGTAGGGAAGGGCACTGAAGCTTTCTTT.

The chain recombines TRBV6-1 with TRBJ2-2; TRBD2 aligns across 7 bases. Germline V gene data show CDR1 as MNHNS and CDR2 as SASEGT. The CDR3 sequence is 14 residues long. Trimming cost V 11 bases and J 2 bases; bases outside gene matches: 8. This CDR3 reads CAGGGKANTGELFF. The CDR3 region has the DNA TGTGCCGGGGGGGGGAAGGCCAACACCGGGGAGCTGTTTTTT.

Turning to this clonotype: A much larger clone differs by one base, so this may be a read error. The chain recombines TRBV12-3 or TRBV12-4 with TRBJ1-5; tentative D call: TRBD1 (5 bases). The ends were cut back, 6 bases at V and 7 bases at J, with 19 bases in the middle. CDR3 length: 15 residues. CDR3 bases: TGTGCCAGCAGGAGGAAGGGAGGAGGGGAACAGCCCCAGCATTTT. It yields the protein CASRRKGGGEQPQHF.

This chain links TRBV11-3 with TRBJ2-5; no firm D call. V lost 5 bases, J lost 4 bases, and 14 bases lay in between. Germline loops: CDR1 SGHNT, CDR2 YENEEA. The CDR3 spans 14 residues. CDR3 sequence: CASSLVTERETQYF. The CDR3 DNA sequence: TGTGCCAGCAGCCTAGTGACCGAACGAGAGACCCAGTACTTC. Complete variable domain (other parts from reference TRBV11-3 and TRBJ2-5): EAGVVQSPRYKIIEKKQPVAFWCNPISGHNTLYWYLQNLGQGPELLIRYENEEAVDDSQLPKDRFSAERLKGVDSTLKIQPAELGDSAVYLCASSLVTERETQYFGPGTRLLVL.

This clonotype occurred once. Here the CDR3 reads CATSRDPHPRVDGYTF. CDR3 nucleotide sequence: TGTGCCACCAGCAGAGATCCTCACCCCCGGGTGGATGGCTACACCTTC. The chain joins TRBV15 to TRBJ1-2, with D unclear. Germline lookup yields CDR1 LNHNV and CDR2 YYDKDF (reference sequence). The CDR3 has 16 residues. The V and J ends lost 0 bases and 6 bases respectively, with 17 bases between them.

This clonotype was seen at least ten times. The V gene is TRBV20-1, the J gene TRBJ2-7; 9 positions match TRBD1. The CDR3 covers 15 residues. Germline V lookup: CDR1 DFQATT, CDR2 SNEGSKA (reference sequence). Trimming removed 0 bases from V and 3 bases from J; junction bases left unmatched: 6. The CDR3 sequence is CSARDGGTGSYEQYF. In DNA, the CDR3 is TGCAGTGCTAGAGATGGCGGGACAGGGAGCTACGAGCAGTACTTC.

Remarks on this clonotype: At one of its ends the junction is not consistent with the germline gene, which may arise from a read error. The CDR3 DNA reads as TGTGCCAGCAGCGTAGGGGTTAGCCTCTATGAGACCCAGTACTTC. Its protein product is CASSVGVSLYETQYF. This chain joins TRBV13 and TRBJ2-5, with TRBD1 as a possible D gene (5 bases). The CDR3 runs 15 residues. Germline V lookup: CDR1 PRHDT, CDR2 FYEKMQ (reference sequence).

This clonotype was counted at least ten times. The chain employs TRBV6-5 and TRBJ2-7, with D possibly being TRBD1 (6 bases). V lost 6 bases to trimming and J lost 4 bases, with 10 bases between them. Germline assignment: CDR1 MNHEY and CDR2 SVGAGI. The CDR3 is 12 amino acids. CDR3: CASSYQGYEQYF. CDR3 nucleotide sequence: TGTGCCAGCAGCTACCAGGGGTACGAGCAGTACTTC.

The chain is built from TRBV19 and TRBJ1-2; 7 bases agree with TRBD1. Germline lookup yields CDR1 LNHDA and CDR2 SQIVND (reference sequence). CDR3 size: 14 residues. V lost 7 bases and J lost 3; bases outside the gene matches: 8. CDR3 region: CASNNRDRDYGYTF. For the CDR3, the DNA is TGTGCCAGTAATAATCGGGACAGAGACTATGGCTACACCTTC.

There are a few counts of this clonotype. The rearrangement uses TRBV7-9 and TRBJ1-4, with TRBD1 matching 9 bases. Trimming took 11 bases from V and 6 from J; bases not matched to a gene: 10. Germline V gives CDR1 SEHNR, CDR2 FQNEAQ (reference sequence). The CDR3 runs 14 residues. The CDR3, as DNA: TGTGCCTCAAACAGGGGGCTTGGGGATGAAAAACTGTTTTTT. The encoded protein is CASNRGLGDEKLFF.

The CDR3 bases are TGCAGTGCTAGAGGGGGGCAGGGCGAGCAGTACTTC. Its protein is CSARGGQGEQYF. The V gene is TRBV20-1, the J gene TRBJ2-7; TRBD1 might be the D (6 bases). The CDR3 contains 12 residues. V lost 1 base to trimming and J lost 6 bases, with 10 bases between them. Germline V gene data show CDR1 as DFQATT and CDR2 as SNEGSKA (reference sequence).

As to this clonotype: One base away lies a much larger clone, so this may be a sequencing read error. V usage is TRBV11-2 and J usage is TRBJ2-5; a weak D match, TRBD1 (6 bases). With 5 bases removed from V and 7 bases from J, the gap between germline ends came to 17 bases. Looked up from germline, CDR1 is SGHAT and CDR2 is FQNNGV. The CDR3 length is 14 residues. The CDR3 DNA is TGTGCCAGCAGCAATGGACAGTCTCTGGGGACCCAGTACTTC. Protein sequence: CASSNGQSLGTQYF.

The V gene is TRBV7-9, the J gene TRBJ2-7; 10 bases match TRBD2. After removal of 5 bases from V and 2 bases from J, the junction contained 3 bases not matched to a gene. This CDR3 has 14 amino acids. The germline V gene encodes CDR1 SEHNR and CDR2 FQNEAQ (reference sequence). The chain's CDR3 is CASSMTSGPYEQYF. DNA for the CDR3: TGTGCCAGCAGCATGACTAGCGGGCCCTACGAGCAGTACTTC. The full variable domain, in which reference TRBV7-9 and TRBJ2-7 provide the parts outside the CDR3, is DTGVSQNPRHKITKRGQNVTFRCDPISEHNRLYWYRQTLGQGPEFLTYFQNEAQLEKSRLLSDRFSAERPKGSFSTLEIQRTEQGDSAMYLCASSMTSGPYEQYFGPGTRLTVT.

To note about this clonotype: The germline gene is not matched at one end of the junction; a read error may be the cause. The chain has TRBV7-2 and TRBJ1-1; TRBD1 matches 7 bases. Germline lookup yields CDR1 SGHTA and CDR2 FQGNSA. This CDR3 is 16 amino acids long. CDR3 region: CASSQTGQGGSPEAFF. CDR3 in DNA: TGCGCCAGCAGCCAGACGGGGCAAGGGGGCAGCCCTGAAGCTTTCTTT.

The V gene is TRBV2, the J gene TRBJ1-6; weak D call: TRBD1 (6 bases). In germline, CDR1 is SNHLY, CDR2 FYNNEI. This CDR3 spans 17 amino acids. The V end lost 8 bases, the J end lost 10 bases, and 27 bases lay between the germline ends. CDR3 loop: CASGNDGDRFRVSPLHF. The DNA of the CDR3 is TGTGCCAGCGGAAATGACGGAGACAGGTTTAGGGTCTCACCCCTCCACTTT.

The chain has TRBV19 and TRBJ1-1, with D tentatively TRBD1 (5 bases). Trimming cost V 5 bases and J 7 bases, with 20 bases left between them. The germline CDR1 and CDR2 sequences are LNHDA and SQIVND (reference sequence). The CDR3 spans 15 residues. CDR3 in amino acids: CASSLQGGNKSEAFF. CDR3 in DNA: TGTGCCAGTAGTTTGCAGGGAGGGAATAAGAGTGAAGCTTTCTTT.

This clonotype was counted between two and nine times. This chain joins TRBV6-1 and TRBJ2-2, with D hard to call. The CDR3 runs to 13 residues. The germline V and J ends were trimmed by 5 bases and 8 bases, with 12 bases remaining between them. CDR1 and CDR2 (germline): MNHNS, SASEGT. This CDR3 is CASSTTTLGELFF. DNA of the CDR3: TGTGCCAGCAGTACGACAACCCTGGGGGAGCTGTTTTTT.

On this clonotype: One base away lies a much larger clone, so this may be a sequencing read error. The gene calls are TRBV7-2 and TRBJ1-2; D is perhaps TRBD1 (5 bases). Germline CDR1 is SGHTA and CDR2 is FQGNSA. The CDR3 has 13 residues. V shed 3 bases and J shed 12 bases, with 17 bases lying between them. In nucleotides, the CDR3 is TGTGCCAGCAGCTTCGGGTTGCAGGGTGACCACACCTTC. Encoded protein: CASSFGLQGDHTF.

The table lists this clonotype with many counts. In DNA, the CDR3 is TGTGCCATCAGTTCACAAGAGACCCAGTACTTC. It specifies CAISSQETQYF. The rearrangement uses TRBV10-3 and TRBJ2-5; no clear D gene. Per germline, CDR1 ENHRY and CDR2 SYGVKD. V was pared by 5 bases and J by 2 bases, with 3 bases between. The CDR3 spans 11 residues.

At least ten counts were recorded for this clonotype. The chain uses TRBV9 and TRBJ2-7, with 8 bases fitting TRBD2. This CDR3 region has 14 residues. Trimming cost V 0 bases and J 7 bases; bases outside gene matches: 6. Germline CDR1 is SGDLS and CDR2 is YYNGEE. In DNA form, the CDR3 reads TGTGCCAGCAGCGTAGCAGCGGGAGCGTGGGAGCAGTACTTC. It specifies CASSVAAGAWEQYF.

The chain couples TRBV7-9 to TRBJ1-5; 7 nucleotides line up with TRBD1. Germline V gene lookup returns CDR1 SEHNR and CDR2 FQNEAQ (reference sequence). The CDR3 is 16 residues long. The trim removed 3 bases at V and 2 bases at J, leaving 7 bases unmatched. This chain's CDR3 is CASSLLTGEGNQPQHF. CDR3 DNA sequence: TGTGCCAGCAGCTTGTTAACAGGGGAAGGCAATCAGCCCCAGCATTTT.

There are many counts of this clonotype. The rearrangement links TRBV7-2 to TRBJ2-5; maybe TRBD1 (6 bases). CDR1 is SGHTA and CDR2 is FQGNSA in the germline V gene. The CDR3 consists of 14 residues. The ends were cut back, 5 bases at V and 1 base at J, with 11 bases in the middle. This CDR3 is CASSRTGIQETQYF. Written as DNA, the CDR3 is TGTGCCAGCAGCCGCACAGGGATCCAAGAGACCCAGTACTTC.

CDR3 DNA: TGCGCCAGCAGTAGTAACGGGGGGGCCATGGATACGCAGTATTTT. Amino acids: CASSSNGGAMDTQYF. The chain couples TRBV10-2 to TRBJ2-3, with 8 bases lining up with TRBD2. J was trimmed by 6 bases and V by 5 bases; bases with no gene match: 10. Germline-derived CDR1 and CDR2 are WSHSY and SAAADI. The CDR3 extends over 15 amino acids.

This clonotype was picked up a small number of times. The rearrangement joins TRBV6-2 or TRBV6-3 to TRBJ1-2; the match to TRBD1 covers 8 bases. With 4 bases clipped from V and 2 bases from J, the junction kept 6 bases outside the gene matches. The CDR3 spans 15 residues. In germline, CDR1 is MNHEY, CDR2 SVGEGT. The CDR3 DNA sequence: TGTGCCAGCAGTTTGGACAGGGCATGGAACTATGGCTACACCTTC. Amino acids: CASSLDRAWNYGYTF.

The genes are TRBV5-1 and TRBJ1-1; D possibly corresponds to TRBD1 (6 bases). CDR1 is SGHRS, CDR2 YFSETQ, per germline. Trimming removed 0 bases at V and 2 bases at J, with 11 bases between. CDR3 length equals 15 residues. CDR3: CASSLVGGTNTEAFF. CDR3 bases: TGCGCCAGCAGCTTGGTAGGTGGGACAAACACTGAAGCTTTCTTT.

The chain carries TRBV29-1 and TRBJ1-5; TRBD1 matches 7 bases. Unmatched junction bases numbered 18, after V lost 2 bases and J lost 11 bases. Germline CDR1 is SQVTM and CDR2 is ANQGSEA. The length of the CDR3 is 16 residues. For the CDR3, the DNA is TGCAGCGTTGAAATCAGGGGGTCGTCGGTGGGGGAGACCCAGCATTTT. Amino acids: CSVEIRGSSVGETQHF. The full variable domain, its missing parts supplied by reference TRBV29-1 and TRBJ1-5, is SAVISQKPSRDICQRGTSLTIQCQVDSQVTMMFWYRQQPGQSLTLIATANQGSEATYESGFVIDKFPISRPNLTFSTLTVSNMSPEDSSIYLCSVEIRGSSVGETQHFGDGTRLSIL.